This note documents a single T cell receptor (beta chain) sequence. CDR3 length equals 15 residues. Germline assignment: CDR1 MNHEY and CDR2 SMNVEV (reference sequence). After removal of 0 bases from V and 6 bases from J, the junction contained 6 bases not matched to a gene. This entry is derived from a study of graft-versus-host responses after intestinal transplantation. Profiled with immunoSEQ multiplex PCR; TCRdb holds only in-frame clones, not every one. The data show around 10,000 clones, with 30% seen just once and around 3% held by the top ten. This chain links TRBV27 with TRBJ2-3; TRBD2 aligns across 7 bases. Material: alloreactive CD4+ T cells from a mixed lymphocyte reaction culture, obtained before intestinal transplant. Subset of the sample: CFSE-low proliferating T cells sorted from roughly six-day pre-transplant mixed lymphocyte reaction (GvH or HvG direction). The TCR originated in a human patient who received an intestinal transplant. DNA for the CDR3: TGTGCCAGCAGTTTATCTCCCAGCGGGAAGGATACGCAGTATTTT. This sequence encodes CASSLSPSGKDTQYF.